The 19 T cell receptor beta chains below come from one sample, sequenced in a study of cytomegalovirus exposure and HLA in healthy donors. Assay used: immunoSEQ multiplex PCR; TCRdb lists only in-frame clones, some missing. Of 280,000 or so clones in the sample, approximately 87% were seen once. Sequenced material: PBMCs. The source is a woman between 18 and 30 years old in good health and CMV-seronegative.

CDR3 coding DNA: TGTGCCAGCAGCACTTTTTACAATGAGCAGTTCTTC. Its protein product is CASSTFYNEQFF. This chain connects TRBV28 to TRBJ2-1; D ambiguous. The V end lost 6 bases, the J end lost 4 bases, and 7 bases lay between the germline ends. The V gene's germline CDR1 is MDHEN and CDR2 SYDVKM. The CDR3 contains 12 residues.

Here the CDR3 reads CATSRDRRTSGSYEQYF. The CDR3 bases are TGTGCCACCAGCAGAGATCGGAGGACTAGCGGTTCGTACGAGCAGTACTTC. The V gene is TRBV15, the J gene TRBJ2-7, with 10 nucleotides matching TRBD2. V trimming: 0 bases; J trimming: 4 bases; junction bases outside the gene matches: 9. The CDR3 extends over 17 amino acids. The germline CDR1 and CDR2 sequences are LNHNV and YYDKDF (reference sequence).

The chain uses TRBV7-8 and TRBJ2-7, with 7 bases identical to TRBD1. Germline V gene data show CDR1 as SGHVS and CDR2 as FQNEAQ. CDR3 length: 14 residues. Trimming removed 5 bases from V and 3 bases from J; junction bases left unmatched: 7. CDR3 protein: CASSHEDRFYEQYF. DNA for the CDR3: TGTGCCAGCAGCCACGAGGACAGGTTCTACGAGCAGTACTTC.

The rearrangement uses TRBV11-3 and TRBJ2-1, with D unresolved. Germline V CDR1 and CDR2: SGHNT, YENEEA. This CDR3 is 13 amino acids long. The germline V and J ends were trimmed by 5 bases and 9 bases, with 14 bases remaining between them. CDR3 sequence reads: CASSSKPRSEQFF. CDR3 sequence (DNA): TGTGCCAGCAGCAGCAAACCGAGGAGTGAGCAGTTCTTC.

This chain connects TRBV9 to TRBJ1-5; 7 bases align to TRBD1. Trimming cost V 3 bases and J 4 bases; bases outside gene matches: 7. The CDR3 runs to 15 residues. CDR1 is SGDLS, CDR2 YYNGEE, per germline. CDR3 sequence reads: CASSEGTAKNQPQHF. Here the CDR3 DNA reads TGTGCCAGCAGCGAGGGGACAGCCAAAAATCAGCCCCAGCATTTT.

This clone was detected only once. The chain carries TRBV5-1 and TRBJ1-1; 8 nucleotides match TRBD1. There are 15 residues in the CDR3. The germline V gene encodes CDR1 SGHRS and CDR2 YFSETQ. The V and J ends lost 0 bases and 0 bases, in that order; junction bases with no gene match: 1. CDR3 residues: CASSLGTGLNTEAFF. For the CDR3, the DNA is TGCGCCAGCAGCTTGGGGACAGGGTTGAACACTGAAGCTTTCTTT.

The chain joins TRBV11-2 to TRBJ2-3, with 11 bases matching TRBD2. CDR3 length: 16 amino acids. V lost 5 bases, J lost 0 bases, and 4 bases stayed unmatched. Germline V lookup: CDR1 SGHAT, CDR2 FQNNGV. Here the CDR3 reads CASSQLAGVSTDTQYF. The CDR3 nucleotides are TGTGCCAGCAGCCAACTAGCGGGAGTTAGCACAGATACGCAGTATTTT.

Only one count was recorded for this clone. The V and J genes are TRBV6-5 and TRBJ2-7; a possible D gene is TRBD1 (5 bases). In germline, CDR1 is MNHEY, CDR2 SVGAGI. Deletions cut 4 bases from V and 2 bases from J, with 9 bases between. The CDR3 totals 13 residues. The CDR3 loop is CASSFGHPYEQYF. The CDR3 bases are TGTGCCAGCAGTTTCGGACACCCCTACGAGCAGTACTTC.

The J gene is TRBJ2-7, the V gene TRBV30; 11 bases align to TRBD2. Germline values: CDR1 GTSNPN, CDR2 SVGIG (reference sequence). Trimming removed 7 bases from V and 0 bases from J; junction bases left unmatched: 5. The CDR3 sequence is 14 residues long. This CDR3 is CAYLLAGGSYEQYF. DNA of the CDR3: TGTGCCTACCTTCTAGCGGGAGGCTCCTACGAGCAGTACTTC.

In nucleotides, the CDR3 is TGCGCCAGCAGCCACAACCGGGACAGGGTACTCTCGGGTTCGGGCTACACCTTC. Translating it yields CASSHNRDRVLSGSGYTF. The chain employs TRBV4-1 and TRBJ1-2; 9 bases align to TRBD1. Trimming at V came to 3 bases and at J to 8 bases, leaving 19 bases not matched to a gene. Germline CDR1 and CDR2: MGHRA and YSYEKL. CDR3 length: 18 residues.

V is TRBV18 and J is TRBJ2-5, with D uncertain. This CDR3 has 13 amino acids. The V gene's germline CDR1 is KGHSH and CDR2 LQKENI. Trimming shortened V by 3 bases and J by 0 bases, and 5 bases separated the two germline ends. CDR3: CASSPNHQETQYF. CDR3 in DNA: TGTGCCAGCTCACCCAATCACCAAGAGACCCAGTACTTC. Supplemented by reference TRBV18 and TRBJ2-5, the full variable domain reads NAGVMQNPRHLVRRRGQEARLRCSPMKGHSHVYWYRQLPEEGLKFMVYLQKENIIDESGMPKERFSAEFPKEGPSILRIQQVVRGDSAAYFCASSPNHQETQYFGPGTRLLVL.

This rearrangement joins TRBV27 to TRBJ1-4; possibly TRBD1 for D (5 bases). V was clipped by 0 bases and J by 7 bases, with 15 bases between them. The CDR3 extends over 16 amino acids. The germline CDR1 and CDR2 sequences are MNHEY and SMNVEV (reference sequence). CDR3 sequence: CASSLSPPGRGEKLFF. The CDR3 DNA follows: TGTGCCAGCAGTTTATCCCCCCCAGGGCGGGGTGAAAAACTGTTTTTT. Drawing the rest from reference TRBV27 and TRBJ1-4, the complete variable domain is EAQVTQNPRYLITVTGKKLTVTCSQNMNHEYMSWYRQDPGLGLRQIYYSMNVEVTDKGDVPEGYKVSRKEKRNFPLILESPSPNQTSLYFCASSLSPPGRGEKLFFGSGTQLSVL.

CDR3: CASSLDQSNYGYTF. The CDR3 nucleotides read TGCGCCAGCAGCTTGGATCAGTCGAACTATGGCTACACCTTC. The J gene is TRBJ1-2, the V gene TRBV5-1, with D unresolved. The length of the CDR3 is 14 residues. Germline values: CDR1 SGHRS, CDR2 YFSETQ. V gave up 0 bases and J gave up 2 bases, with 8 bases separating them.

The CDR3 DNA sequence: TGCGCCAGCAGCGCACAGGTAATGAACACTGAAGCTTTCTTT. Protein product: CASSAQVMNTEAFF. V is TRBV4-1 and J is TRBJ1-1; D might be TRBD1 (5 bases). Germline loops: CDR1 MGHRA, CDR2 YSYEKL. The V end was cut by 5 bases, the J end by 0 bases, with 10 bases between. CDR3 length: 14 residues.

V usage is TRBV5-4 and J usage is TRBJ2-1, with 12 bases identical to TRBD2. This CDR3 spans 16 amino acids. CDR1 SGHNT and CDR2 YYREEE come from the germline V gene (reference sequence). Trimming cost V 4 bases and J 4 bases; bases outside gene matches: 6. The CDR3 loop reads CASSGQTSGRYNEQFF. In DNA, the CDR3 is TGTGCCAGCAGCGGACAAACTAGCGGGAGGTACAATGAGCAGTTCTTC.

The genes are TRBV7-9 and TRBJ2-3; 13 positions match TRBD2. The CDR3 is 17 amino acids. The V gene's germline CDR1 is SEHNR and CDR2 FQNEAQ (reference sequence). V was pared by 5 bases and J by 2 bases, with 7 bases of the junction left unmatched. This CDR3 reads CASSHRTSGSLTDTQYF. The CDR3 bases are TGTGCCAGCAGCCACAGGACTAGCGGGAGTCTCACAGATACGCAGTATTTT.

The J gene is TRBJ2-7, the V gene TRBV19, with a weak D call TRBD2 (5 bases). With 5 bases removed from V and 7 bases from J, the gap between germline ends came to 15 bases. The CDR3 spans 13 residues. Per the germline V gene, CDR1 is LNHDA and CDR2 is SQIVND (reference sequence). DNA for the CDR3: TGTGCCAGTAGTGTGCAGGTTTCGGGGGAGCAGTACTTC. Its protein is CASSVQVSGEQYF. The variable domain in full, completed from reference TRBV19 and TRBJ2-7, reads DGGITQSPKYLFRKEGQNVTLSCEQNLNHDAMYWYRQDPGQGLRLIYYSQIVNDFQKGDIAEGYSVSREKKESFPLTVTSAQKNPTAFYLCASSVQVSGEQYFGPGTRLTVT.

This clone was observed once. The chain uses TRBV7-7 and TRBJ2-1; 7 nucleotides align to TRBD1. Trimming took 4 bases from V and 5 from J; bases not matched to a gene: 5. This CDR3 contains 14 residues. Germline assignment: CDR1 SSHAT and CDR2 FNYEAQ (reference sequence). CDR3 region: CASSYRTGDNEQFF. CDR3 nucleotide sequence: TGTGCCAGCAGCTATAGGACAGGAGACAATGAGCAGTTCTTC.

The J gene is TRBJ1-1, the V gene TRBV28, with 7 nucleotides matching TRBD1. V gave up 6 bases and J gave up 1 base; unmatched junction bases: 5. Per germline, CDR1 MDHEN and CDR2 SYDVKM. The CDR3 loop spans 14 amino acids. The CDR3 is CASSQGTENTEAFF. CDR3 nucleotides: TGTGCCAGCAGCCAGGGGACAGAGAACACTGAAGCTTTCTTT.